A single T cell receptor beta chain is shown here with its context. Its antigen is undetermined. The sample originates from a study of graft-versus-host responses after intestinal transplantation. Across the study: Multivisceral, liver-intestinal, or isolated intestinal transplants were performed in recipients. The study gave all recipients anti-thymocyte globulin induction, then tacrolimus and steroids for 2 to 3 years.

V lost 1 base and J lost 2; bases outside the gene matches: 3. Germline CDR1 and CDR2: KGHSH and LQKENI. The CDR3 is 15 amino acids. Measured with immunoSEQ multiplex PCR; TCRdb has only the in-frame clones, and not every one. The data hold 80,000 to 100,000 clones, with 90% observed a single time. General study findings and limits: Recipient-marrow GvH clones were detected, some having first appeared in ileum or blood.

The chain has TRBV18 and TRBJ2-7; 9 bases are a match to TRBD1. This TCR derives from a human donor who received an intestinal transplant. This sample comprised unstimulated CD4+ T cells sorted from spleen or lymph node cells, obtained before intestinal transplant. The CDR3, as DNA: TGTGCCAGCTCACCACGGGACAGGGCGACCTACGAGCAGTACTTC. It codes for CASSPRDRATYEQYF.